Detailed here is one TCR beta chain. What it binds is not known. This sample was taken from a study of synovial regulatory T cells in juvenile arthritis. Whole-study context: One patient received methotrexate plus infliximab; one lacked treatment information.

Eleven-patient cohort: around eleven active juvenile idiopathic arthritis patients, 3 polyarticular, 8 oligoarticular. Median age approximately 11 years (about 2.2-22.9); median disease duration around seven years (0.2-19.1). Points from the study as a whole: iaTreg TCR repertoires were largely private across patients and partially overlapped synovial Teff and blood CPL. Inflammation-associated Treg cells in blood had less TCR diversity than the remaining blood Treg cells.

Produced via immunoSEQ multiplex PCR; TCRdb's table is partial and in-frame only. The table lists 9,500 to 10,000 clones. This receptor was obtained from a donor between 2 and 29 years old with juvenile idiopathic arthritis. Sequencing was done on a sample of Treg cells from blood. Regarding subset: HLA-DR+ inflammation-associated blood Treg cells.

The CDR3 here is CASKVQNSGDNEQFF. The chain combines TRBV7-3 with TRBJ2-1; there is no DNA to check the TCRdb D call of TRBD2. CDR3 length: 15 residues. There is no recorded DNA. Germline assignment: CDR1 SGHTA and CDR2 FQGTGA.